The clone carrying this TCR beta chain appeared a few times. What it binds is not known. V lost 2 bases and J lost 8, with 10 bases in between. This CDR3 contains 12 residues. The germline gives CDR1 GTSNPN, CDR2 SVGIG (reference sequence). The entry originates in a study of T cells after yellow fever vaccination. About the study: Where fractions had low cell numbers, libraries were prepared from them with the SMART-Seq v4 Ultra Low Input RNA kit. Study results and limitations: Some clonotypes, a small share, were shared between CD4 and CD8 compartments.

The TCR cDNA carried a universal primer site and UMIs from 5'RACE template switching. MiXCR was run by TCRdb on the 5' RACE reads, yielding one entry per CDR3 protein. The sample contains more than 300,000 distinct CDR3 sequences, about 10% of which appear only once. The sample here was CD4+ T cells sorted from PBMCs, taken 45 days after the yellow fever booster vaccination. The rearrangement uses TRBV30 and TRBJ2-1; tentative D call: TRBD1 (5 bases). The origin of this receptor is a man younger than 35 who received the YFV17D yellow fever vaccine. The CDR3 sequence: CAWSSQGYEQFF. The CDR3 DNA reads TGTGCCTGGAGTTCCCAGGGATATGAGCAGTTCTTC.